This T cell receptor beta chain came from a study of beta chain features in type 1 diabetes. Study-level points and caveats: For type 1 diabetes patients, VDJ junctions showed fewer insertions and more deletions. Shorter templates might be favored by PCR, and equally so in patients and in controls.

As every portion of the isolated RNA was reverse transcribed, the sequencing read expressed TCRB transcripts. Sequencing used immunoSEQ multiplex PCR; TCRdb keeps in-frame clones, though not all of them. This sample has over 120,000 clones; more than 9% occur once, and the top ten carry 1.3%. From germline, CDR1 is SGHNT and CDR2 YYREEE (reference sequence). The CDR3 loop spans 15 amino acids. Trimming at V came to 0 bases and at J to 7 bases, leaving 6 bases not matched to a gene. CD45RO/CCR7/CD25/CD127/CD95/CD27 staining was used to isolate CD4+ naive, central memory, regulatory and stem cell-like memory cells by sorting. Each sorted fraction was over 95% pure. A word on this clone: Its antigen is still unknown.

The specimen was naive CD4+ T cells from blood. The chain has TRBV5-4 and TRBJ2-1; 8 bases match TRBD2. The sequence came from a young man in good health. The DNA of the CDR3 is TGTGCCAGCAGCTTGGACGTCGGGGGGGCGAATGAGCAGTTCTTC. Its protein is CASSLDVGGANEQFF.